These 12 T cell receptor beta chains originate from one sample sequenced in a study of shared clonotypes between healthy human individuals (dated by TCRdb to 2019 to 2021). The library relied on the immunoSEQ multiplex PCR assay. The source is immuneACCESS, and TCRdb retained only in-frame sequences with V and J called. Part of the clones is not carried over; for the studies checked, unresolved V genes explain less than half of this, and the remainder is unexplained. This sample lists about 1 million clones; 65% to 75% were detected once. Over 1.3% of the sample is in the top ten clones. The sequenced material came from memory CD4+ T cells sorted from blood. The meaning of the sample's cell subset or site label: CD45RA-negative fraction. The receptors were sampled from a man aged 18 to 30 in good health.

The CDR3 nucleotides read TGTGCCTGGAAGGAAGACGGATTTGAAGCTTTCTTT. Amino acid sequence: CAWKEDGFEAFF. This chain links TRBV30 with TRBJ1-1; D remains ambiguous. The CDR3 has 12 amino acids. V lost 4 bases, J lost 7 bases, and 13 bases lay in between. In germline, CDR1 is GTSNPN, CDR2 SVGIG (reference sequence). The full variable domain, with the rest looked up from reference TRBV30 and TRBJ1-1, is SQTIHQWPATLVQPVGSPLSLECTVEGTSNPNLYWYRQAAGRGLQLLFYSVGIGQISSEVPQNLSASRPQDRQFILSSKKLLLSDSGFYLCAWKEDGFEAFFGQGTRLTVV.

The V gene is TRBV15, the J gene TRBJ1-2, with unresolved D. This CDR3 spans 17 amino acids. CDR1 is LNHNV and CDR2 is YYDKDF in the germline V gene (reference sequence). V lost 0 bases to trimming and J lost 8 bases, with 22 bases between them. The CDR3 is CATSRDLSQKGFHGYTF. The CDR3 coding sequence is TGTGCCACCAGCAGAGATCTAAGCCAGAAGGGATTCCACGGCTACACCTTC.

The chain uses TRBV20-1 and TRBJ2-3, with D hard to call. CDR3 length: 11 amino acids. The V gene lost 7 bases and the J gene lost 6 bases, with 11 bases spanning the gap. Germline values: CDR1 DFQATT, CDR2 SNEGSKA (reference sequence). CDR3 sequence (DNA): TGCAGTGGAATTTGGGGTGATACGCAGTATTTT. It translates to CSGIWGDTQYF.

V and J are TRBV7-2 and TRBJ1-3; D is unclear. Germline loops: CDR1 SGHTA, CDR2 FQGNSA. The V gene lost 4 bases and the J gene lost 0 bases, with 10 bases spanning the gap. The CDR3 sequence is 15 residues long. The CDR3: CASSSRGSSGNTIYF. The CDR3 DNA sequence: TGTGCCAGCAGCTCGCGGGGTTCCTCTGGAAACACCATATATTTT.

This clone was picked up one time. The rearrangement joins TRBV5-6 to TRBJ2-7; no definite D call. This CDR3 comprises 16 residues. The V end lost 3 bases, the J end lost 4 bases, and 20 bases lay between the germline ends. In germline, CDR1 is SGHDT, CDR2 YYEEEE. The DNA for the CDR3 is TGTGCCAGCAGCTCGACAAGACAACCCGGGTGGTACGAGCAGTACTTC. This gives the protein CASSSTRQPGWYEQYF.

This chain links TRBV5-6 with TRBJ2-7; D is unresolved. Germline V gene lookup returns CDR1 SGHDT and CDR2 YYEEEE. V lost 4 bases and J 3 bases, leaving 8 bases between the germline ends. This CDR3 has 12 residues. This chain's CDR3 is CASSLTDYEQYF. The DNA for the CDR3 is TGTGCCAGCAGCCTTACAGACTACGAGCAGTACTTC.

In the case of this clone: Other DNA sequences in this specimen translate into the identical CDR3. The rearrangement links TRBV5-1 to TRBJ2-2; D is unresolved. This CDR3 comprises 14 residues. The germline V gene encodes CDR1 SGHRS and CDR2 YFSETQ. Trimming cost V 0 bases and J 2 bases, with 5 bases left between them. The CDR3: CASSLGGNTGELFF. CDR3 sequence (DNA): TGCGCCAGCAGCTTGGGCGGAAACACCGGGGAGCTGTTTTTT.

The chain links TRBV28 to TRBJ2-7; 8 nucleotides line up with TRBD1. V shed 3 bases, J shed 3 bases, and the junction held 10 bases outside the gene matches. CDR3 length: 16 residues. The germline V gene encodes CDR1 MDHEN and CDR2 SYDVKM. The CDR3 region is CASSFRVGTGDYEQYF. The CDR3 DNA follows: TGTGCCAGCAGTTTTAGGGTAGGGACAGGTGACTACGAGCAGTACTTC.

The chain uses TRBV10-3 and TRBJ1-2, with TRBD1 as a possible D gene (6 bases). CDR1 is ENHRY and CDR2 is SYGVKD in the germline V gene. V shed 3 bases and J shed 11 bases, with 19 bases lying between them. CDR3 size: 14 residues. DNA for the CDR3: TGTGCCATCAGTGACCGACAGGATACTATGAGGTACACCTTC. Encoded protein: CAISDRQDTMRYTF.

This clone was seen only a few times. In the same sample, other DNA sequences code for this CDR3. DNA of the CDR3: TGTGCCAGTAGTATAGGGCTTAACAATGAGCAGTTCTTC. This gives the protein CASSIGLNNEQFF. The rearrangement joins TRBV19 to TRBJ2-1; D not resolved. Per the germline V gene, CDR1 is LNHDA and CDR2 is SQIVND (reference sequence). This CDR3 spans 13 amino acids. The ends were cut back, 1 base at V and 5 bases at J, with 6 bases in the middle.

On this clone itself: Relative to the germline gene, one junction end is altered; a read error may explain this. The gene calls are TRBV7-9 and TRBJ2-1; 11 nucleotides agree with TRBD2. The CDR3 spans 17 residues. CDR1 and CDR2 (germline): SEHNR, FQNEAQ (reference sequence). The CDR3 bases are TGTGCCAGCAGCAGAGTAGCGGGGGGGCGGTCCTCCAATGAGCAGTTCTTC. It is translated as CASSRVAGGRSSNEQFF.

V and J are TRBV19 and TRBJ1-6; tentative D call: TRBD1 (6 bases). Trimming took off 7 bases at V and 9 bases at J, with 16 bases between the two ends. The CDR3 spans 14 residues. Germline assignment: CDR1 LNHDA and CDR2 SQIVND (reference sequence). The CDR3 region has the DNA TGTGCCAGTAAGGTGGGGCAGGGGAGTTCACCCCTCCACTTT. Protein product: CASKVGQGSSPLHF.